Detailed here is one TCR beta chain. There are 16 residues in the CDR3. After removal of 0 bases from V and 8 bases from J, the junction contained 9 bases not matched to a gene. The germline gives CDR1 SGDLS, CDR2 YYNGEE. The data are from a study of cytotoxic CD8 clonotypes in ibrutinib-treated CLL. The TCR beta libraries used 2 to 2.5 micrograms of genomic DNA that came from cryopreserved PBMCs. Investigators sought sequencing depths of between 1 in 200,000 and 1 in 1 million T cells. The protocol was immunoSEQ multiplex PCR, while the TCRdb copy is restricted to in-frame clones and leaves out a portion. The sample holds 130,000 to 150,000 clones, over 60% seen once.

The starting material was PBMCs, obtained after 12 months of ibrutinib treatment. The rearrangement links TRBV9 to TRBJ2-1; TRBD2 aligns across 9 bases. This receptor was taken from a human donor with chronic lymphocytic leukemia. The CDR3 is CASSVAVSGSRYEQFF. The CDR3 DNA reads TGTGCCAGCAGCGTAGCAGTTAGCGGGAGTAGGTATGAGCAGTTCTTC.